The 25 T cell receptor beta chains below all came from one sample that was sequenced in a study of CD8+CD57+ T cells in acquired aplastic anemia. Profiling that covered TCR beta VDJ and CDR3 relied on genomic DNA as its template. TCRdb re-called the reads with MiXCR, one entry per CDR3 protein. In the table there are about 40,000 distinct CDR3 sequences, less than 65% of which are singletons. Sequenced patients had shown CD8+CD57+ cell expansion by flow cytometry. The sample comprised sorted CD4+, CD8+, or CD8+CD57+ T cells (not recorded which) from PBMCs. The receptors originated from a human donor with aplastic anemia.

V is TRBV15 and J is TRBJ1-2; weak D call: TRBD1 (6 bases). Germline-derived CDR1 and CDR2 are LNHNV and YYDKDF (reference sequence). V lost 0 bases and J lost 7, with 15 bases in between. There are 15 residues in the CDR3. This chain's CDR3 is CATSRDPSGAGGYTF. Here the CDR3 DNA reads TGTGCCACCAGCAGAGACCCCTCAGGGGCAGGTGGCTACACCTTC.

This clonotype was counted a few times. This chain joins TRBV29-1 and TRBJ1-2; no firm D call. The CDR3 loop spans 12 amino acids. Trimming stripped 5 bases from V and 4 bases from J, with 11 bases between. Germline V gene data show CDR1 as SQVTM and CDR2 as ANQGSEA. For the CDR3, the DNA is TGCAGCGTTCTCCCCGCCATCTATGGCTACACCTTC. Amino acids: CSVLPAIYGYTF.

In this sample, this clonotype is medium-sized (0.01 to 0.1%). The chain carries TRBV24-1 and TRBJ1-3; 7 bases agree with TRBD1. Germline-derived CDR1 and CDR2 are KGHDR and SFDVKD. The CDR3 sequence is 16 residues long. Trimming removed 2 bases from V and 2 bases from J; junction bases left unmatched: 5. The CDR3 region has the DNA TGTGCCACCAGTGATTCCGGGACAGACACTGGAAACACCATATATTTT. This sequence encodes CATSDSGTDTGNTIYF.

This clonotype was observed a single time. Possible read error: a much larger clone is one base away. The genes are TRBV14 and TRBJ1-4, with 7 bases lining up with TRBD1. In germline, CDR1 is SGHDN, CDR2 FVKESK. The CDR3 extends over 14 amino acids. This CDR3 is CASSLDRWGEKPFF. The CDR3 DNA is TGTGCCAGCAGTTTGGACAGGTGGGGCGAAAAACCGTTTTTT. Using reference TRBV14 and TRBJ1-4 for the parts outside the CDR3, the full variable domain is EAGVTQFPSHSVIEKGQTVTLRCDPISGHDNLYWYRRVMGKEIKFLLHFVKESKQDESGMPNNRFLAERTGGTYSTLKVQPAELEDSGVYFCASSLDRWGEKPFFGSGTQLSVL.

The V call is TRBV25-1, the J call TRBJ2-7; 11 nucleotides match TRBD1. Losses at the gene ends were 8 bases for V and 2 bases for J; bases not matched to a gene: 5. The CDR3 is 14 amino acids. Germline V gene data show CDR1 as MGHDK and CDR2 as SYGVNS. This CDR3 reads CASLGQGGAYEQYV. The CDR3 DNA reads TGTGCCAGCCTGGGACAGGGGGGAGCCTACGAGCAGTACGTC.

In its sample, this clonotype was seen once. This chain links TRBV6-1 with TRBJ2-5; 8 bases are shared with TRBD1. V was pared by 6 bases and J by 4 bases, with 7 bases of the junction left unmatched. CDR3 length equals 14 residues. From germline, CDR1 is MNHNS and CDR2 SASEGT. CDR3 in DNA: TGTGCCAGCAGGGGGACAGGAGGGGGAGAGACCCAGTACTTC. Translating gives CASRGTGGGETQYF.

By frequency in the sample, this clonotype is large. The gene calls are TRBV2 and TRBJ2-7, with D possibly being TRBD1 (5 bases). V lost 5 bases and J 3 bases, leaving 14 bases between the germline ends. CDR1 SNHLY and CDR2 FYNNEI come from the germline V gene. CDR3 length equals 14 residues. CDR3: CASSFRVFSYEQYF. The DNA for the CDR3 is TGTGCCAGCAGTTTCAGGGTATTCAGCTACGAGCAGTACTTC.

The chain links TRBV10-1 to TRBJ2-7; possibly TRBD1 or TRBD2 for D (5 bases each). Per the germline V gene, CDR1 is WNHNN and CDR2 is SYGVQD (reference sequence). The CDR3 is made up of 14 amino acids. Trimming took 2 bases from V and 0 from J, leaving 8 bases between them. DNA for the CDR3: TGCGCCAGCAGTGAGACGGGGACCTCCTACGAGCAGTACTTC. This translates into CASSETGTSYEQYF.

The rearrangement uses TRBV19 and TRBJ1-3; no firm D call. CDR3 length: 15 residues. V was shortened by 3 bases and J by 2 bases, with 11 bases between the two germline ends. CDR1 LNHDA and CDR2 SQIVND come from the germline V gene (reference sequence). CDR3 sequence reads: CASSMAAEPGNTIYF. In DNA form, the CDR3 reads TGTGCCAGTAGTATGGCCGCGGAGCCTGGAAACACCATATATTTT.

The chain is built from TRBV25-1 and TRBJ2-1, with 10 bases lining up with TRBD2. CDR3 length: 15 amino acids. Trimming removed 4 bases from V and 9 bases from J; junction bases left unmatched: 9. The V gene's germline CDR1 is MGHDK and CDR2 SYGVNS. CDR3 coding DNA: TGTGCCAGCAGTGCGACCGGGACTAGCGTCACTGAGCAGTTCTTC. As protein: CASSATGTSVTEQFF.

The chain links TRBV7-2 to TRBJ2-7, with D possibly TRBD2 on 5 matching bases. The V end lost 1 base, the J end lost 6 bases, and 7 bases lay between the germline ends. The germline gives CDR1 SGHTA, CDR2 FQGNSA. This CDR3 has 12 residues. The CDR3 region is CASSLEEAEQYF. The CDR3 region has the DNA TGTGCCAGCAGCTTAGAGGAGGCCGAGCAGTACTTC. The full variable domain, rest sourced from reference TRBV7-2 and TRBJ2-7, is GAGVSQSPSNKVTEKGKDVELRCDPISGHTALYWYRQSLGQGLEFLIYFQGNSAPDKSGLPSDRFSAERTGGSVSTLTIQRTQQEDSAVYLCASSLEEAEQYFGPGTRLTVT.

This chain joins TRBV10-3 and TRBJ1-2, with D possibly TRBD1 on 5 matching bases. V shed 3 bases and J shed 2 bases, with 16 bases lying between them. Germline V gene data show CDR1 as ENHRY and CDR2 as SYGVKD. CDR3 length: 16 residues. Here the CDR3 reads CAISDFKPGFNYGYTF. CDR3 DNA sequence: TGTGCCATCAGTGATTTCAAGCCAGGGTTCAACTATGGCTACACCTTC.

This clonotype showed up just a few times. The V and J genes are TRBV10-3 and TRBJ2-2, with D perhaps matching TRBD2 (6 bases). V was shortened by 0 bases and J by 5 bases, with 13 bases between the two germline ends. The CDR3 has 16 amino acids. CDR1 and CDR2 from the germline V gene are ENHRY and SYGVKD. CDR3 bases: TGTGCCATCAGTGAGTCGCGGGCCGGGGGAACCGGGGAGCTGTTTTTT. Translation: CAISESRAGGTGELFF.

The V gene is TRBV20-1, the J gene TRBJ2-3; 7 bases are a match to TRBD1. The germline V gene has CDR1 DFQATT and CDR2 SNEGSKA (reference sequence). V was pared by 6 bases and J by 0 bases, with 6 bases of the junction left unmatched. There are 14 residues in the CDR3. In DNA, the CDR3 is TGCAGTGCCACACGACAGGGAAGCACAGATACGCAGTATTTT. Translation: CSATRQGSTDTQYF.

This clonotype appeared many times. The V call is TRBV2, the J call TRBJ2-2, with D possibly TRBD1 on 5 matching bases. The CDR3 is 15 amino acids. Trimming took off 6 bases at V and 4 bases at J, with 15 bases between the two ends. Germline loops: CDR1 SNHLY, CDR2 FYNNEI. This CDR3 is CASSRQGGITGELFF. The CDR3 nucleotides read TGTGCCAGCAGCCGGCAGGGTGGTATCACCGGGGAGCTGTTTTTT.

V gene TRBV5-1 combines with J gene TRBJ2-7; 9 nucleotides match TRBD1. J gave up 5 bases and V 4 bases, and 10 bases lay outside the gene matches. The CDR3 is made up of 15 amino acids. The germline CDR1 and CDR2 sequences are SGHRS and YFSETQ. CDR3 sequence (DNA): TGCGCCAGCAGCGCGGACAGGGGACAGTTCGACGAGCAGTACTTC. This translates into CASSADRGQFDEQYF.

The chain joins TRBV20-1 to TRBJ2-7, with 7 bases matching TRBD1. CDR3 length: 13 amino acids. The trim removed 6 bases at V and 2 bases at J, leaving 7 bases unmatched. CDR1 and CDR2 from the germline V gene are DFQATT and SNEGSKA (reference sequence). CDR3 sequence: CSAKGQTTYEQYF. In DNA, the CDR3 is TGCAGTGCAAAGGGACAGACTACCTACGAGCAGTACTTC.

The V gene is TRBV11-3, the J gene TRBJ2-7; unclear D gene. Trimming removed 4 bases from V and 6 bases from J, with 10 bases in between. CDR1 SGHNT and CDR2 YENEEA come from the germline V gene. The CDR3 consists of 12 residues. CDR3 in DNA: TGTGCCAGCAGCTGGCAGGAAGGCGAGCAGTACTTC. Its translation: CASSWQEGEQYF. Looking up the rest from reference TRBV11-3 and TRBJ2-7 gives the full variable domain: EAGVVQSPRYKIIEKKQPVAFWCNPISGHNTLYWYLQNLGQGPELLIRYENEEAVDDSQLPKDRFSAERLKGVDSTLKIQPAELGDSAVYLCASSWQEGEQYFGPGTRLTVT.

The J gene is TRBJ2-7, the V gene TRBV15, with 9 bases lining up with TRBD1. V lost 3 bases, J lost 1 base, and 1 base stayed unmatched. CDR3 size: 14 residues. Germline CDR1 is LNHNV and CDR2 is YYDKDF (reference sequence). The CDR3 spells CATSRTGGSYEQYF. The CDR3 DNA reads as TGTGCCACCAGCAGGACAGGGGGGTCCTACGAGCAGTACTTC. Together with reference TRBV15 and TRBJ2-7, the CDR3 gives the full variable domain: DAMVIQNPRYQVTQFGKPVTLSCSQTLNHNVMYWYQQKSSQAPKLLFHYYDKDFNNEADTPDNFQSRRPNTSFCFLDIRSPGLGDTAMYLCATSRTGGSYEQYFGPGTRLTVT.

This chain connects TRBV7-9 to TRBJ1-2, with no clear D. The CDR3 loop spans 11 amino acids. Germline CDR1 and CDR2: SEHNR and FQNEAQ (reference sequence). V shed 9 bases and J shed 4 bases, with 9 bases lying between them. The CDR3 loop reads CARGFLYGYTF. The CDR3 nucleotides are TGTGCCAGGGGGTTCCTCTATGGCTACACCTTC.

The V call is TRBV25-1, the J call TRBJ2-7, with TRBD1 identical over 7 bases. CDR3 size: 13 residues. Germline V lookup: CDR1 MGHDK, CDR2 SYGVNS. Trimming cost V 8 bases and J 3 bases; bases outside gene matches: 7. Here the CDR3 reads CASGLTGNYEQYF. The CDR3 nucleotides read TGTGCCAGCGGTTTGACAGGGAACTACGAGCAGTACTTC.

The CDR3, as DNA: TGCGCCAGCAGCTTTACCACAGGCTACGAGCAGTACGTC. It encodes CASSFTTGYEQYV. This chain joins TRBV5-1 and TRBJ2-7, with a weak D call TRBD1 (5 bases). CDR3 length: 13 residues. Trimming pared 2 bases from V and 3 bases from J, leaving 9 bases between. CDR1 SGHRS and CDR2 YFSETQ come from the germline V gene.

The chain links TRBV20-1 to TRBJ2-7; D is unresolved. V lost 7 bases, J lost 2 bases, and 9 bases lay in between. The CDR3 loop spans 11 amino acids. Germline V gene sequence: CDR1 DFQATT, CDR2 SNEGSKA (reference sequence). CDR3 sequence: CSVGGAYEQYF. For the CDR3, the DNA is TGCAGTGTTGGCGGCGCCTACGAGCAGTACTTC.

The rearrangement links TRBV29-1 to TRBJ2-7; D is perhaps TRBD2 (6 bases). There are 12 residues in the CDR3. V shed 7 bases and J shed 5 bases, with 15 bases lying between them. The germline gives CDR1 SQVTM, CDR2 ANQGSEA. CDR3 in amino acids: CSARQAGHEQYF. CDR3 nucleotides: TGCAGCGCACGCCAAGCGGGTCACGAGCAGTACTTC.

The sample holds many counts of this clonotype. CDR3 nucleotides: TGTGCCAGCAGTGTAGCGGGGGAAGCCACAGATACGCAGTATTTT. It translates to CASSVAGEATDTQYF. J is TRBJ2-3 and V is TRBV6-1, with 9 nucleotides matching TRBD2. The germline CDR1 and CDR2 sequences are MNHNS and SASEGT. The length of the CDR3 is 15 residues. With V trimmed by 4 bases and J by 2 bases, 4 bases remained unmatched.